The 3 T cell receptor beta chains below all came from one sample that was sequenced in a study of spatial heterogeneity in lung cancer. TCRdb itself ran the 5' RACE reads through MiXCR, one entry per CDR3 protein. The sample gives about 13,000 distinct CDR3 sequences, over 4.5% of which show up once; roughly 24% is in the top ten. The time point is: sample taken at primary tumor resection. General study results and limits: The number of expanded tumor alpha and beta chains correlated with mutation number.

These receptors' targets are unknown. Sequenced here: lung tumor tissue, sampled at surgery. The receptors come from a male donor with early-stage non-small cell lung cancer.

This clonotype is medium-sized by share. This beta chain was picked up by a library intended for alpha chains and is off target, so its count carries little meaning. J is TRBJ1-4 and V is TRBV6-6, with unresolved D. Germline V lookup: CDR1 MNHNY, CDR2 SVGAGI (reference sequence). Trimming stripped 1 base from V and 5 bases from J, with 2 bases between. The length of the CDR3 is 12 residues. CDR3 coding DNA: TGTGCCAGCAGTTACTACAATGAAAAACTGTTTTTT. Amino acid sequence: CASSYYNEKLFF.

Ten or more counts support this clonotype. This beta chain slipped into a library made for alpha chains as a stray read, so its size is not meaningful. The chain recombines TRBV5-1 with TRBJ1-3; D is perhaps TRBD1 (6 bases). The V end was cut by 4 bases, the J end by 8 bases, with 16 bases between. Germline values: CDR1 SGHRS, CDR2 YFSETQ. The CDR3 covers 14 residues. The CDR3, as DNA: TGCGCCAGCAGCCCCCTTACAGGGAGTGACACCATATATTTT. Its translation: CASSPLTGSDTIYF.

Many counts were recorded for this clonotype. The size of this beta chain means little, since it is a stray read in a library made for alpha chains. The chain couples TRBV11-3 to TRBJ2-7, with no clear D. The germline CDR1 and CDR2 sequences are SGHNT and YENEEA. Trimming removed 3 bases from V and 2 bases from J, with 8 bases in between. This CDR3 region has 13 residues. The CDR3 loop reads CASSLAPTYEQYF. The CDR3 nucleotides read TGTGCCAGCAGCTTGGCACCAACCTACGAGCAGTACTTC.